The 13 T cell receptor beta chains in this list originate from one sample, sequenced in a study of radiotherapy plus CTLA-4 blockade in lung cancer. The protocol was immunoSEQ multiplex PCR, while the TCRdb copy is restricted to in-frame clones and leaves out a portion. The sample has some 37,000 clones, 72% seen once. The sample here was peripheral blood, taken from a patient treated with radiotherapy plus ipilimumab. The origin of the receptors is a human donor with non-small cell lung cancer who had stable disease on radiotherapy plus ipilimumab.

This chain links TRBV18 with TRBJ1-1; TRBD1 is a possible D gene (5 bases). Germline V gene data show CDR1 as KGHSH and CDR2 as LQKENI. The germline V and J ends were trimmed by 5 bases and 4 bases, with 14 bases remaining between them. CDR3 length equals 14 residues. In DNA, the CDR3 is TGTGCCAGCTCAACCCGGGACTCTAGCACTGAAGCTTTCTTT. Its protein is CASSTRDSSTEAFF.

This clone was found a few times. The chain combines TRBV19 with TRBJ1-2; the D gene is possibly TRBD1 (5 bases). V was pared by 0 bases and J by 5 bases, with 19 bases between. This CDR3 has 17 amino acids. Germline lookup yields CDR1 LNHDA and CDR2 SQIVND (reference sequence). In DNA form, the CDR3 reads TGTGCCAGTAGTATAGATCAGGTTCGTGCGGGACCTTATGGCTACACCTTC. Its protein is CASSIDQVRAGPYGYTF.

This clone is a singleton in its sample. The chain employs TRBV5-1 and TRBJ2-7, with TRBD1 matching over 7 bases. V shed 2 bases, J shed 7 bases, and the junction held 15 bases outside the gene matches. Germline-derived CDR1 and CDR2 are SGHRS and YFSETQ. The CDR3 is 16 amino acids. The CDR3 DNA reads as TGCGCCAGCAGCTTTGCCGGGACAGCCCTCGGTGAAGAGCAGTACTTC. It is translated as CASSFAGTALGEEQYF.

This clone was counted a single time. The rearrangement links TRBV19 to TRBJ2-3, with 7 bases that match TRBD1. Germline V gene data show CDR1 as LNHDA and CDR2 as SQIVND (reference sequence). The J segment lost 3 bases and the V segment lost 3 bases, leaving 15 bases of the junction unmatched. This CDR3 is built from 18 residues. CDR3 sequence: CASSILFEGARDTDTQYF. The CDR3 DNA is TGTGCCAGTAGTATCTTGTTTGAGGGGGCGAGAGATACAGATACGCAGTATTTT.

The V call is TRBV19, the J call TRBJ2-7, with D possibly matching TRBD1 (5 bases). Between the trimmed V and J ends, which lost 4 bases and 2 bases, there was a span of 12 bases. CDR1 and CDR2 from the germline V gene are LNHDA and SQIVND (reference sequence). The CDR3 runs to 14 residues. CDR3: CASSRTQSPYEQYF. The CDR3, as DNA: TGTGCCAGTAGTAGGACACAAAGTCCCTACGAGCAGTACTTC.

The chain employs TRBV7-2 and TRBJ2-1, with 7 bases aligning to TRBD1. The germline CDR1 and CDR2 sequences are SGHTA and FQGNSA. The length of the CDR3 is 14 residues. V dropped 5 bases and J dropped 7; count of bases not matched to a gene: 8. The CDR3 loop reads CASSRDRNFNEQFF. Here the CDR3 DNA reads TGTGCCAGCAGCAGGGACAGAAACTTTAATGAGCAGTTCTTC.

The chain links TRBV5-6 to TRBJ2-7; the match to TRBD1 covers 7 bases. Trimming at V came to 0 bases and at J to 3 bases, leaving 15 bases not matched to a gene. CDR1 is SGHDT, CDR2 YYEEEE, per germline. CDR3 length: 18 amino acids. The CDR3: CASSLDLLATGWDYEQYF. The CDR3 DNA is TGTGCCAGCAGCTTGGACCTCTTGGCGACAGGGTGGGACTACGAGCAGTACTTC. Supplemented by reference TRBV5-6 and TRBJ2-7, the full variable domain reads DAGVTQSPTHLIKTRGQQVTLRCSPKSGHDTVSWYQQALGQGPQFIFQYYEEEERQRGNFPDRFSGHQFPNYSSELNVNALLLGDSALYLCASSLDLLATGWDYEQYFGPGTRLTVT.

The V and J genes are TRBV7-2 and TRBJ2-7, with TRBD1 identical over 7 bases. CDR1 is SGHTA, CDR2 FQGNSA, per germline. This CDR3 has 15 residues. V lost 2 bases, J lost 0 bases, and 4 bases stayed unmatched. CDR3 loop: CASSLWDSDSYEQYF. CDR3 coding DNA: TGTGCCAGCAGCTTATGGGACAGCGACTCCTACGAGCAGTACTTC.

This clone was recorded many times. J is TRBJ1-4 and V is TRBV15, with D possibly TRBD1 on 5 matching bases. CDR3 length: 15 amino acids. V lost 3 bases and J lost 8, with 16 bases in between. CDR1 is LNHNV, CDR2 YYDKDF, per germline (reference sequence). CDR3 residues: CATSSGRGADEKLFF. CDR3 DNA: TGTGCCACCAGCAGCGGTCGCGGGGCAGACGAAAAACTGTTTTTT.

The rearrangement links TRBV5-5 to TRBJ2-5, with D possibly matching TRBD2 (5 bases). CDR3 length: 16 residues. The V end was cut by 4 bases, the J end by 4 bases, with 20 bases between. Per the germline V gene, CDR1 is SGHKS and CDR2 is YYEKEE (reference sequence). The CDR3 loop is CASSPIGLARGETQYF. DNA of the CDR3: TGTGCCAGCAGCCCAATCGGGCTGGCTCGGGGAGAGACCCAGTACTTC.

This rearrangement joins TRBV5-1 to TRBJ2-3, with 8 bases fitting TRBD2. After removal of 3 bases from V and 0 bases from J, the junction contained 6 bases not matched to a gene. CDR3 length: 16 amino acids. In germline, CDR1 is SGHRS, CDR2 YFSETQ. In nucleotides, the CDR3 is TGCGCCAGCAGCTCTGCTGCGGGGGGTAGCACAGATACGCAGTATTTT. Residues: CASSSAAGGSTDTQYF. The entire variable domain, with the rest obtained from reference TRBV5-1 and TRBJ2-3, is as follows: KAGVTQTPRYLIKTRGQQVTLSCSPISGHRSVSWYQQTPGQGLQFLFEYFSETQRNKGNFPGRFSGRQFSNSRSEMNVSTLELGDSALYLCASSSAAGGSTDTQYFGPGTRLTVL.

The rearrangement joins TRBV10-3 to TRBJ1-2, with 9 nucleotides matching TRBD1. V was clipped by 7 bases and J by 2 bases; unmatched bases: 2. The CDR3 loop spans 13 amino acids. The germline V gene has CDR1 ENHRY and CDR2 SYGVKD. CDR3 DNA: TGTGCCATCATGGGACAGGGAAACTATGGCTACACCTTC. Its translation is CAIMGQGNYGYTF.

The CDR3 coding sequence is TGTGCCAGCAGCCTGGGCCTTGATGGTTCACCCCTCCACTTT. Protein product: CASSLGLDGSPLHF. This rearrangement joins TRBV7-3 to TRBJ1-6; no definite D call. The CDR3 runs 14 residues. CDR1 and CDR2 from the germline V gene are SGHTA and FQGTGA. Trimming took off 5 bases at V and 9 bases at J, with 14 bases between the two ends.